This T cell receptor beta chain was recorded in a study of blood T cell repertoires in COVID-19. Study in general: Sites across the United States, Italy and Spain contributed samples from acute and convalescent COVID-19. T cells, B-cell-depleted T cells, or PBMCs supplied cDNA or gDNA.

Study processing details: Researchers report that nucleated cell counts were estimated from reference gene primer amplification. TCRdb's copy holds only in-frame clones and misses some; the assay was immunoSEQ multiplex PCR. D and trimming were read from the DNA, whereas the V and J calls and clone size are those reported in that table. The data show some 110,000 clones, roughly 87% seen once. The V gene lost 2 bases and the J gene lost 0 bases, with 7 bases spanning the gap. Germline CDR1 and CDR2: SGHVS and FQNEAQ. The CDR3 contains 15 residues. Sequences were obtained from peripheral blood. The origin of this receptor is a human donor in a cohort sampled during active COVID-19. The chain couples TRBV7-8 to TRBJ2-2; a possible D gene is TRBD2 (5 bases). In DNA form, the CDR3 reads TGTGCCAGCAGCTTACGGGGTGCGAACACCGGGGAGCTGTTTTTT. Amino acid sequence: CASSLRGANTGELFF.